Following are 6 T cell receptor beta chains from one sample sequenced in a study of blood T cell repertoires in COVID-19. Here immunoSEQ multiplex PCR was the method, and the copy in TCRdb shows in-frame clones only, minus some. This sample yields about 38,000 clones, of which 85% are seen a single time; roughly 5% belongs to the top ten. The sequenced sample consisted of peripheral blood. The origin of the receptors is a man aged 45-65 years with active COVID-19.

The V and J genes are TRBV21-1 and TRBJ1-2; the table gives TRBD1 as D, unverified against the DNA. TRBV21-1 is a pseudogene segment. The CDR3 is 13 amino acids. CDR3 bases: TGTGCCAGCAGGCGGACAGGGAAGGAAGGCTACACCTTC. Translated, it gives CASRRTGKEGYTF.

The rearrangement joins TRBV7-8 to TRBJ2-3; 8 nucleotides line up with TRBD2. In germline, CDR1 is SGHVS, CDR2 FQNEAQ. The CDR3 consists of 16 residues. J gave up 5 bases and V 5 bases, and 12 bases lay outside the gene matches. The CDR3 is CASSPTAGLVLDTQYF. The CDR3 DNA reads TGTGCCAGCAGCCCCACGGCGGGACTAGTGCTAGATACGCAGTATTTT. Together with reference TRBV7-8 and TRBJ2-3, the CDR3 gives the full variable domain: GAGVSQSPRYKVAKRGQDVALRCDPISGHVSLFWYQQALGQGPEFLTYFQNEAQLDKSGLPSDRFFAERPEGSVSTLKIQRTQQEDSAVYLCASSPTAGLVLDTQYFGPGTRLTVL.

The chain carries TRBV5-5 and TRBJ1-3; tentatively, D is TRBD1 (6 bases). The germline V and J ends were trimmed by 3 bases and 4 bases, with 14 bases remaining between them. CDR1 and CDR2 (germline): SGHKS, YYEKEE (reference sequence). The CDR3 consists of 15 residues. CDR3 residues: CASSSGGADGNTIYF. The CDR3 region has the DNA TGTGCCAGCAGCTCTGGGGGGGCTGACGGAAACACCATATATTTT.

The chain recombines TRBV6-5 with TRBJ2-3; the match to TRBD2 covers 11 bases. This CDR3 spans 15 amino acids. The V gene end was trimmed by 6 bases and the J gene end by 1 base; junction bases not matched to a gene: 3. Germline V CDR1 and CDR2: MNHEY, SVGAGI. In DNA form, the CDR3 reads TGTGCCAGCAGCCTAGCGGGGGGCCGCACAGATACGCAGTATTTT. It encodes CASSLAGGRTDTQYF.

V usage is TRBV6-6 and J usage is TRBJ2-7; TRBD2 matches 9 bases. V trimming: 4 bases; J trimming: 5 bases; junction bases outside the gene matches: 9. Germline V gene lookup returns CDR1 MNHNY and CDR2 SVGAGI (reference sequence). The CDR3 has 15 residues. The CDR3 DNA reads TGTGCCAGCAGTTTGCGGGGGGGCCTGGGAGACGAGCAGTACTTC. It encodes CASSLRGGLGDEQYF.

The chain is built from TRBV10-3 and TRBJ1-5, with D unresolved. Deletions cut 2 bases from V and 1 base from J, with 9 bases between. CDR1 and CDR2 from the germline V gene are ENHRY and SYGVKD. The CDR3 runs 15 residues. CDR3 nucleotides: TGTGCCATCAGTGAGAACTCCGGGAGCAATCAGCCCCAGCATTTT. The encoded protein is CAISENSGSNQPQHF.